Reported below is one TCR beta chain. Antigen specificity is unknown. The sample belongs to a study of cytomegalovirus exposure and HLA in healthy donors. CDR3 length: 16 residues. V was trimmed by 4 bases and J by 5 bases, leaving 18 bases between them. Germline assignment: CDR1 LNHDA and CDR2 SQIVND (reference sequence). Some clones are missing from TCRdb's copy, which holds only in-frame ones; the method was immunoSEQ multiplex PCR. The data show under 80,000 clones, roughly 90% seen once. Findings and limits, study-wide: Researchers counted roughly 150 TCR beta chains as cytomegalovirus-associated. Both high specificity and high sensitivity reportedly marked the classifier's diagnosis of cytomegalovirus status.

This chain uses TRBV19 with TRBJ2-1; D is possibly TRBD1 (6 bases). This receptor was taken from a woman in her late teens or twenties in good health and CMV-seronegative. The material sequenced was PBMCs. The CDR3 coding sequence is TGTGCCAGTAGTAACCCCTGGGGGCGGAAGAACAATGAGCAGTTCTTC. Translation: CASSNPWGRKNNEQFF.